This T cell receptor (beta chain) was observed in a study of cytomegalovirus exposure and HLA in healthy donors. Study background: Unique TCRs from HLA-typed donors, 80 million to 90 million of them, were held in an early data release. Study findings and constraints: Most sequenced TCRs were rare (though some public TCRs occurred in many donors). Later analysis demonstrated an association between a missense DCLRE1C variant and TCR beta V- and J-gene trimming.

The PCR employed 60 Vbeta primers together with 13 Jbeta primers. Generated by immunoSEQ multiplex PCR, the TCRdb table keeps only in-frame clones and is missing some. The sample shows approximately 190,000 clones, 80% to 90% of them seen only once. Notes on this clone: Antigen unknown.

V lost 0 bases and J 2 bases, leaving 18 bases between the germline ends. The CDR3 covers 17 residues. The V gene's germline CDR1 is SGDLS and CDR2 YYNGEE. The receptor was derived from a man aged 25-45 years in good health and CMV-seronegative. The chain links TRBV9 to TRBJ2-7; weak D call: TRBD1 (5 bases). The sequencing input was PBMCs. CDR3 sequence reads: CASSVEPRVLRTYEQYF. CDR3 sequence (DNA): TGTGCCAGCAGCGTAGAGCCCAGGGTCCTTAGAACCTACGAGCAGTACTTC.